A selection of T cell receptor beta chains follows, all from one sample in a study of T cells in Graves' hyperthyroidism and ophthalmopathy. TCRdb re-called the multiplex PCR reads with MiXCR, one entry per CDR3 protein. The sample has 500,000 or so distinct CDR3 sequences, roughly a sixth seen once. Sequenced sample: blood. The origin of the receptors is a woman under 40 with Graves' ophthalmopathy. CDR3s include the opening cysteine and the closing phenylalanine or tryptophan. The order of the fields is D gene, J gene, clone size, V gene, CDR3 DNA, CDR3 protein. The D gene is left open where the match is weak. Clone size appears in some rows only: once, few, many, or a class for an expanded clone.

>TRBD1|TRBJ1-2|once|TRBV14
TGTGCCAGCAGCCAAGAAGACAGGGGGCTCCTTAACTATGGCTACACCTTC
CASSQEDRGLLNYGYTF
>.|TRBJ1-2|many|TRBV11-2
TGTGCCAGCAGCTCTGAAAAGTATGGCTACACCTTC
CASSSEKYGYTF
>.|TRBJ2-5|many|TRBV28
TGTGCCAGCAGTTTAAAACGAGGCAGGCAGTACCAAGAGACCCAGTACTTC
CASSLKRGRQYQETQYF
>.|TRBJ1-6|many|TRBV28
TGTGCCAGCACCAGGACGAGATATAATTCACCCCTCCACTTT
CASTRTRYNSPLHF
>.|TRBJ1-2|few|TRBV29-1
TGCAGCGTTGTGCAGGGACCCTATGGCTACACCTTC
CSVVQGPYGYTF
>.|TRBJ2-3|few|TRBV4-3
TGCGCCAGCAGCACGACAGCATTTCCCACAGATACGCAGTATTTT
CASSTTAFPTDTQYF
>.|TRBJ1-1|many|TRBV30
TGTGCCCGCTCGAAGGGGGGGAACACTGAAGCTTTCTTT
CARSKGGNTEAFF
>TRBD2|TRBJ2-3|few|TRBV20-1
TGCAGTGCCCAGCGGGGGGCAGATACGCAGTATTTT
CSAQRGADTQYF
>.|TRBJ1-1|many|TRBV18
TGTGCCAGCTCACCTCCAATAAGATTCGTCAGGGGTTCTGAAGCTTTCTTT
CASSPPIRFVRGSEAFF
>.|TRBJ2-1|few|TRBV18
TGTGCCAGCTCACCATCTCCCGCGGAAAGCTCCTACAATGAGCAGTTCTTC
CASSPSPAESSYNEQFF
>.|TRBJ1-2|many|TRBV2
TGTGCCAGCAGCTATCGACAGAATACTAACTATGGCTACACCTTC
CASSYRQNTNYGYTF
>.|TRBJ1-1|many|TRBV12-3/TRBV12-4
TGTGCCAGCAGTTTTTCCGCTGAAGCTTTCTTT
CASSFSAEAFF
>TRBD2|TRBJ2-7|.|TRBV19
TGTGCCAGTAACGAGCGGGGGCGCCTCTACGAGCAGTACTTC
CASNERGRLYEQYF
>.|TRBJ2-1|many|TRBV27
TGTGCCAGCAGCTTAGAGTCGTCCTACAATGAGCAGTTCTTC
CASSLESSYNEQFF
>TRBD2|TRBJ2-3|many|TRBV20-1
TGCAGTGCTCCAAGACTAGCGGGAGATAGAGATACGCAGTATTTT
CSAPRLAGDRDTQYF
>.|TRBJ2-7|few|TRBV14
TGTGCCAGCAGCCAAAGACCTCGGACAGTGACGCGGGACGAGCAGTACTTC
CASSQRPRTVTRDEQYF
>TRBD1|TRBJ1-1|many|TRBV14
TGTGCCAGCAGACAGGGGGGGCCGGGGACTGAAGCTTTCTTT
CASRQGGPGTEAFF
>.|TRBJ1-1|few|TRBV6-2/TRBV6-3
TGTGCCAGCAGGCCCGCAGGGATGTTTCGCACTGAAGCTTTCTTT
CASRPAGMFRTEAFF
>TRBD1|TRBJ1-4|many|TRBV5-1
TGCGCCAGCAGCTTGAGCGGGACAGGCCTTTCAACTAATGAAAAACTGTTTTTT
CASSLSGTGLSTNEKLFF
>.|TRBJ2-3|many|TRBV5-8
TGTGCCAGCAGCGAGAGCAGTCCAGATACGCAGTATTTT
CASSESSPDTQYF
>.|TRBJ2-3|few|TRBV15
TGTGCCACCAGCAGAGGTGGCAGGGATATCACAGATACGCAGTATTTT
CATSRGGRDITDTQYF
>.|TRBJ2-7|few|TRBV30
TGTGCCTGGAGTGTAAGGAGGGATCAGTACTTC
CAWSVRRDQYF
>.|TRBJ2-7|many|TRBV20-1
TGCAGTGCTAGTGCTACTAGTGGGGGTTTCTACGAGCAGTACTTC
CSASATSGGFYEQYF
>TRBD2|TRBJ2-1|many|TRBV7-8
TGTGCCAGCAGCTTAGTGGGGACTAGCGGATACAATGAGCAGTTCTTC
CASSLVGTSGYNEQFF
>.|TRBJ2-2|.|TRBV12-3/TRBV12-4
TGTGCCAGCAGGCCCTCAGGGACGGCCGGGGAGCTGTTTTTT
CASRPSGTAGELFF
>TRBD1|TRBJ1-2|many|TRBV4-3
TGCGCCAGCAGCCAAGATTGGGAGGACAGGGGGCTCGGCTACACCTTC
CASSQDWEDRGLGYTF
>.|TRBJ1-2|.|TRBV12-3/TRBV12-4
TGTGCCAGCAGGCGGGGGGGTGGCTATGGCTACACCTTC
CASRRGGGYGYTF
>TRBD2|TRBJ2-7|few|TRBV11-2
TGTGCCAGCAGCTCCCATGCGGGAGGAAGCTCCTACGAACAGTACTTC
CASSSHAGGSSYEQYF
>.|TRBJ2-2|many|TRBV7-3
TGTGCCAGCAGCCAGACCTACTCCGGGGAGCTGTTTTTT
CASSQTYSGELFF
>.|TRBJ1-5|.|TRBV9
TGTGCCAGCAGCGTGTCAGGTGCCAGCAATCAGCCCCAGCATTTT
CASSVSGASNQPQHF
>.|TRBJ2-5|many|TRBV28
TGTGCCAGCAGCAGGGACAACCTCGGGGAGACCCAGTACTTC
CASSRDNLGETQYF
>TRBD2|TRBJ2-3|few|TRBV6-2/TRBV6-3
TGTGCCAGCAGTTCCTACCCCCCCGGGACTAGCGGGGCCGTAGGTACGCAGTATTTT
CASSSYPPGTSGAVGTQYF
>.|TRBJ2-1|many|TRBV27
TGTGCCAGCAGTTTAGGTCGGTGGGAGTACCTCAATGAGCAGTTCTTC
CASSLGRWEYLNEQFF
>.|TRBJ1-2|many|TRBV28
TGTGCCAGCAGTTTAGCAGGGAGCCCTGGCTACACCTTC
CASSLAGSPGYTF
>.|TRBJ2-7|many|TRBV7-2
TGTGCCAGTAGCTTCTATGGGCAAGAGCAGTACTTC
CASSFYGQEQYF
>TRBD1|TRBJ1-2|once|TRBV9
TGTGCCAGCTCTGGACAGGGGGGGAACTATGGCTACACCTTC
CASSGQGGNYGYTF
>.|TRBJ1-4|many|TRBV3-1
TGTGCCAGCAGCCAAGTTGAAAAACTGTTTTTT
CASSQVEKLFF
>TRBD2|TRBJ2-5|many|TRBV6-1
TGTGCCAGCAGCGGATTAGCGGGGAGTTCGTCTGAGACCCAGTACTTC
CASSGLAGSSSETQYF
>.|TRBJ2-1|many|TRBV4-1
TGCGCCAGCAGCCTATGGGACAATGAGCAGTTCTTC
CASSLWDNEQFF
>.|TRBJ2-7|.|TRBV3-1
TGTGCCAGCAGCCAAGAACTAGAGCAGTACTTC
CASSQELEQYF
>.|TRBJ2-7|few|TRBV6-2/TRBV6-3
TGTGCGCTAGGGTTTTTCTACGAGCAGTACTTC
CALGFFYEQYF
>.|TRBJ1-1|few|TRBV20-1
TGCAGTGCTCCCAAAGGGAAGAACACTGAAGCTTTCTTT
CSAPKGKNTEAFF
>.|TRBJ2-7|many|TRBV6-2/TRBV6-3
TGTGCCAGCCGAACAGAGCCGGAATCTGATGAGCAGTACTTC
CASRTEPESDEQYF
>TRBD2|TRBJ2-1|few|TRBV5-1
TGCGCCAGCAGCTCCCAGACTAGCGGGAGGGCCGTCAATGAGCAGTTCTTC
CASSSQTSGRAVNEQFF
>TRBD2|TRBJ2-7|many|TRBV7-9
TGTGCCAGCAGCCTTGGGACTAGTGACGAGCAGTACTTC
CASSLGTSDEQYF
>TRBD1|TRBJ2-7|.|TRBV9
TGTGCCAGCAGCTGGGGGACAGGCGGACTCTACGAGCAGTACTTC
CASSWGTGGLYEQYF
>TRBD2|TRBJ2-3|.|TRBV4-3
TGCGCCAGCAGCCAAGATCTTCTAGCGGGGGGCACAGACACGCAGTATTTT
CASSQDLLAGGTDTQYF
>.|TRBJ2-2|many|TRBV30
TGTGCCTGGAACCCACTTAACACCGGGGAGCTGTTTTTT
CAWNPLNTGELFF
>.|TRBJ2-7|.|TRBV18
TGTGCCAGCTCGGTTTCCCCTCCGGTGGGAGCCTACGAGCAGTACTTC
CASSVSPPVGAYEQYF
>.|TRBJ1-1|few|TRBV28
TGTGCCAGCAACGTGGTGAACACTGAAGCTTCCTTT
CASNVVNTEASF